This TCR beta chain was retrieved from a study of identical twins. Study-wide findings and caveats: Models underestimated how often monozygotic twins shared out-of-frame TCR alpha.

Germline-derived CDR1 and CDR2 are DFQATT and SNEGSKA (reference sequence). V was clipped by 5 bases and J by 0 bases, with 12 bases between them. This CDR3 has 14 amino acids. In its sample, this clonotype was seen a few times. Its cognate antigen is unknown. A universal primer binding site was introduced by template switching. The final cDNA contained unique molecular identifiers. TCRdb analysed the 5' RACE reads with MiXCR anew, one entry per CDR3 protein. The top ten clones hold approximately 2% of a sample with 200,000 to 250,000 distinct CDR3 sequences, 7.5% of them seen once. This sample was also put to use in a study of yellow fever vaccine responses in identical twins.

The source of this sequence is a woman under 30 in good health. The sequenced sample was memory (CD45RO+) T cells sorted from blood. The chain combines TRBV20-1 with TRBJ2-3, with D possibly matching TRBD1 (5 bases). The CDR3 region is CSADDRVSTDTQYF. CDR3 nucleotides: TGCAGTGCTGATGACAGAGTTAGCACAGATACGCAGTATTTT.